Given below is one TCR beta chain in context. TCRdb passed the 5' RACE reads through MiXCR, listing each CDR3 protein once. The sample includes about 520,000 distinct CDR3 sequences, roughly a fifth of them seen just once. This entry is derived from a study of identical twins. V lost 4 bases, J lost 1 base, and 6 bases stayed unmatched. The CDR3 has 15 residues. The V gene's germline CDR1 is MNHEY and CDR2 SVGAGI. These data were likewise used in another study, on T cells expressing NK-cell markers.

The rearrangement joins TRBV6-5 to TRBJ1-1; 7 bases map to TRBD1. Sequenced sample: CD4+ T cells sorted from blood. The TCR comes from a woman younger than 30 in good health. The CDR3 nucleotides read TGTGCCAGCAGTTCTCCCGGGACAGAGAACACTGAAGCTTTCTTT. Translation gives CASSSPGTENTEAFF.